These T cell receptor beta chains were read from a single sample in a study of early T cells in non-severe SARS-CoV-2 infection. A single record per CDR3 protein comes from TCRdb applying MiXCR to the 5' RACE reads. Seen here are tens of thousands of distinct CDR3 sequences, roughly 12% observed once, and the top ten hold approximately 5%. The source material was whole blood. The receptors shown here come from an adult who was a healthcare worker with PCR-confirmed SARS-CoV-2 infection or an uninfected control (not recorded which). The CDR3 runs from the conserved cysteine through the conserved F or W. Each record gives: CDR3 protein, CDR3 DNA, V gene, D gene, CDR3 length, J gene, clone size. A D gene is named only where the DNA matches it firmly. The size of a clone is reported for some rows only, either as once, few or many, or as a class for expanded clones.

CASSSSSSGRGEQFF TGTGCCAGCAGCTCAAGCTCTAGCGGGAGGGGTGAGCAGTTCTTC TRBV11-3 TRBD2 15 TRBJ2-1 many
CAWSITGGYTF TGTGCCTGGAGTATCACAGGAGGCTACACCTTC TRBV30 - 11 TRBJ1-2 -
CASSPTGSYGYTF TGTGCCAGCAGCCCGACAGGGAGCTATGGCTACACCTTC TRBV12-3/TRBV12-4 TRBD1 13 TRBJ1-2 -
CSVEPLGVGTQYF TGCAGCGTTGAGCCGCTAGGAGTAGGGACCCAGTACTTC TRBV29-1 - 13 TRBJ2-5 few
CASSFQGMNTEAFF TGTGCCAGCAGTTTCCAGGGTATGAACACTGAAGCTTTCTTT TRBV12-3/TRBV12-4 - 14 TRBJ1-1 many
CASSLDRGHEQYF TGTGCCAGCAGCTTAGACAGGGGCCACGAGCAGTACTTC TRBV11-2 - 13 TRBJ2-7 many
CASADPRNTEAFF TGCGCCAGCGCGGACCCTAGGAACACTGAAGCTTTCTTT TRBV5-1 - 13 TRBJ1-1 -
CASSFGGETLWVTDTQYF TGTGCCAGCAGTTTTGGGGGGGAAACGCTTTGGGTCACAGATACGCAGTATTTT TRBV12-3/TRBV12-4 TRBD2 18 TRBJ2-3 few
CASNTDGGANYGYTF TGTGCCAGCAATACTGATGGGGGAGCTAACTATGGCTACACCTTC TRBV12-3/TRBV12-4 - 15 TRBJ1-2 few
CASSEWGQGWSYEQYF TGTGCCAGCAGTGAATGGGGACAGGGTTGGAGCTACGAGCAGTACTTC TRBV25-1 TRBD1 16 TRBJ2-7 -
CASSQDRPGGLDTLYF TGTGCCAGCAGCCAAGATCGGCCAGGGGGGCTCGATACGCTGTATTTT TRBV4-2 - 16 TRBJ2-3 -
CSVERSRGGDGYTF TGCAGCGTTGAAAGGAGCAGGGGAGGTGATGGCTACACCTTC TRBV29-1 - 14 TRBJ1-2 many
CASSPRDGGYEQYF TGTGCCAGCAGCCCCCGGGACGGAGGCTACGAGCAGTACTTC TRBV11-2 - 14 TRBJ2-7 few
CSVALGGWGSQYF TGCAGCGTCGCACTTGGGGGATGGGGCTCGCAGTATTTT TRBV29-1 - 13 TRBJ2-3 -
CSVQENTEAFF TGCAGCGTACAGGAGAACACTGAAGCTTTCTTT TRBV29-1 - 11 TRBJ1-1 -
CSVEGGMVNTEAFF TGCAGCGTTGAGGGGGGCATGGTGAACACTGAAGCTTTCTTT TRBV29-1 - 14 TRBJ1-1 -
CATSDPWKGATDTQYF TGTGCCACCAGTGATCCTTGGAAGGGGGCCACAGATACGCAGTATTTT TRBV24-1 TRBD1 16 TRBJ2-3 -
CSVEMGQLREQYF TGCAGCGTTGAAATGGGGCAGTTACGCGAGCAGTACTTC TRBV29-1 - 13 TRBJ2-7 few
CASTPPQFADTQYF TGTGCCAGCACCCCCCCCCAATTTGCAGATACGCAGTATTTT TRBV7-9 - 14 TRBJ2-3 few
CASSPQGARTEAFF TGTGCCAGCTCACCTCAGGGGGCAAGGACTGAAGCTTTCTTT TRBV18 TRBD1 14 TRBJ1-1 -
CASSLGQGTSAEQYF TGTGCCAGCAGCTTAGGGCAGGGGACCTCGGCCGAGCAGTACTTC TRBV7-9 - 15 TRBJ2-7 many
CATGQATNEKLFF TGTGCCACCGGACAGGCAACTAATGAAAAACTGTTTTTT TRBV11-2 TRBD1 13 TRBJ1-4 many
CASSYSSGGAGNEQFF TGTGCCAGCAGTTACTCCTCCGGGGGGGCCGGAAATGAGCAGTTCTTC TRBV6-5 TRBD2 16 TRBJ2-1 -
CAGRQETQYF TGTGCCGGACGCCAAGAGACCCAGTACTTC TRBV6-7 - 10 TRBJ2-5 many
CSAGTRGYEQYF TGCAGTGCCGGGACTAGGGGGTACGAGCAGTACTTC TRBV20-1 TRBD2 12 TRBJ2-7 many
CASSLATGHTTEAFF TGTGCCAGCAGCTTAGCGACTGGACACACCACTGAAGCTTTCTTT TRBV7-9 - 15 TRBJ1-1 many
CASSDRADTQYF TGTGCCAGCAGCGATCGGGCAGATACGCAGTATTTT TRBV7-9 - 12 TRBJ2-3 few
CASSPQAGLAGPQETQYF TGTGCTAGCAGCCCTCAAGCGGGACTAGCGGGGCCCCAAGAGACCCAGTACTTC TRBV7-7 TRBD2 18 TRBJ2-5 -
CSAREAGRSLNSPLHF TGCAGTGCTAGAGAAGCGGGACGGAGCCTCAATTCACCCCTCCACTTT TRBV20-1 - 16 TRBJ1-6 many
CASSYEGERPYEQYF TGTGCCAGCAGTTACGAAGGGGAACGCCCCTACGAGCAGTACTTC TRBV6-6 - 15 TRBJ2-7 many
CASSEGSNQPQHF TGTGCCAGCAGTGAAGGTAGCAATCAGCCCCAGCATTTT TRBV2 - 13 TRBJ1-5 many
CASHAGSYNSPLHF TGTGCCAGTCACGCAGGCTCCTATAATTCACCCCTCCACTTT TRBV7-8 - 14 TRBJ1-6 few
CASSQSQGGDTQYF TGTGCCAGCTCACAAAGCCAGGGAGGAGATACGCAGTATTTT TRBV18 - 14 TRBJ2-3 -
CASSPAPGTGVEQYF TGTGCCAGCAGTCCAGCCCCCGGGACAGGGGTCGAGCAGTACTTC TRBV6-2/TRBV6-3 TRBD1 15 TRBJ2-7 -
CASSLSAVYEQYF TGTGCCAGCAGCTTAAGCGCGGTCTACGAGCAGTACTTC TRBV11-2 - 13 TRBJ2-7 many
CASSLPPRLAGAKNIQYF TGTGCCAGCAGCTTACCCCCCCGACTAGCGGGAGCCAAAAACATTCAGTACTTC TRBV7-9 TRBD2 18 TRBJ2-4 many
CASSLIRGGNQPQHF TGTGCCAGCAGCTTAATCCGTGGGGGCAATCAGCCCCAGCATTTT TRBV7-2 - 15 TRBJ1-5 -
CASSRTGGESYEQYF TGCGCCAGCAGCAGGACAGGGGGCGAGTCCTACGAGCAGTACTTC TRBV5-1 TRBD1 15 TRBJ2-7 few
CASSLEPTGTRSYEQYF TGTGCCAGCAGCTTAGAGCCCACCGGGACGCGCTCCTACGAGCAGTACTTC TRBV11-2 - 17 TRBJ2-7 few
CASSQQGRRNTDTQYF TGTGCCAGCAGCCAACAGGGAAGGAGGAACACAGATACGCAGTATTTT TRBV7-9 - 16 TRBJ2-3 -
CASEQGEVDTQYF TGTGCCAGCGAGCAAGGGGAAGTAGATACGCAGTATTTT TRBV6-1 - 13 TRBJ2-3 many
CASSLLGEKLFF TGTGCCAGCAGTTTATTGGGTGAAAAACTGTTTTTT TRBV28 - 12 TRBJ1-4 many
CASSLITGKTYEQYF TGTGCCAGCAGCTTGATCACAGGGAAGACCTACGAGCAGTACTTC TRBV5-5 - 15 TRBJ2-7 -
CASGGRIRTDTQYF TGTGCCAGCGGGGGGAGGATCCGCACAGATACGCAGTATTTT TRBV12-3/TRBV12-4 - 14 TRBJ2-3 few
CASSQRAGNEQFF TGTGCCAGCAGTCAGAGGGCGGGCAATGAGCAGTTCTTC TRBV7-9 - 13 TRBJ2-1 few
CASSKRGLLTDTQYF TGTGCCAGCAGCAAAAGGGGTCTGTTGACAGATACGCAGTATTTT TRBV2 - 15 TRBJ2-3 few
CASSLGGRVNQPQHF TGCGCCAGCAGCTTGGGTGGAAGGGTTAATCAGCCCCAGCATTTT TRBV5-1 - 15 TRBJ1-5 few
CASSRGTGNTEAFF TGTGCCAGCAGCCGTGGGACAGGGAACACTGAAGCTTTCTTT TRBV7-9 TRBD1 14 TRBJ1-1 few
CASSPMGGEETQYF TGTGCCAGCAGCCCCATGGGGGGGGAAGAGACCCAGTACTTC TRBV7-3 TRBD2 14 TRBJ2-5 many
CAISETGQISNQPQHF TGTGCCATCAGTGAGACCGGACAGATTAGCAATCAGCCCCAGCATTTT TRBV10-3 - 16 TRBJ1-5 many
CASSLNGNTEAFF TGTGCCAGCAGCTTAAACGGGAACACTGAAGCTTTCTTT TRBV7-9 - 13 TRBJ1-1 many
CASSPTRQETYEQYF TGTGCCAGCTCACCCACCCGACAGGAGACCTACGAGCAGTACTTC TRBV18 - 15 TRBJ2-7 many
CASSEGLRTDTQYF TGTGCCAGCAGTGAAGGCCTTCGCACAGATACGCAGTATTTT TRBV6-4 - 14 TRBJ2-3 -
CATSDVTGGPSYEQYF TGTGCCACCAGTGACGTGACAGGGGGTCCCTCCTACGAGCAGTACTTC TRBV24-1 TRBD1 16 TRBJ2-7 few